The clone carrying this T cell receptor beta chain was recorded many times. Its matching antigen is unknown. Unique molecular identifiers were used to barcode this TCRbeta library. TCRdb analysed the PCR reads with MiXCR anew, one entry per CDR3 protein. The sample has around 420,000 distinct CDR3 sequences; roughly 15% are singletons. The CDR3 spans 15 residues. Germline loops: CDR1 LNHNV, CDR2 YYDKDF (reference sequence). The V end was cut by 5 bases, the J end by 1 base, with 15 bases between. This entry is derived from a study of T-cell reconstitution after alpha-beta-depleted transplantation in children. Study outcomes and limitations: Several hundred graft clones that had expanded were reportedly the source of alpha-beta T cells about two months after transplant.

The chain links TRBV15 to TRBJ2-7; D may be TRBD2 (6 bases). The sample consisted of PBMCs, mostly from graft donor cells, taken 360 days after TCRalphabeta/CD19-depleted stem cell transplant. This receptor was taken from a boy younger than two who had a stem cell transplant for Wiskott-Aldrich syndrome, so the T cells may come from the graft donor. The CDR3 bases are TGTGCCACCAGCTCCGGACTACTAAAATCCTACGAGCAGTACTTC. Its protein is CATSSGLLKSYEQYF.